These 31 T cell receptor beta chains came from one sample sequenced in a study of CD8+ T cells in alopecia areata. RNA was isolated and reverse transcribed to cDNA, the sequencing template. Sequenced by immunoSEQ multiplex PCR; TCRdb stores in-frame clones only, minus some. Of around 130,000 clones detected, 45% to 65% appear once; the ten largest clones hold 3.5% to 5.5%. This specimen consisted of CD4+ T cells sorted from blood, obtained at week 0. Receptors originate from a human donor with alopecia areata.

The CDR3 DNA sequence: TGTGCCAGCAGCGCCGGACAGTCGCGGGCTGAAGCTTTCTTT. Its protein is CASSAGQSRAEAFF. The genes are TRBV13 and TRBJ1-1; tentative D call: TRBD1 (6 bases). This CDR3 region has 14 residues. The germline V and J ends were trimmed by 5 bases and 6 bases, with 16 bases remaining between them. Germline V gene data show CDR1 as PRHDT and CDR2 as FYEKMQ (reference sequence). The whole variable domain, remainder taken from reference TRBV13 and TRBJ1-1, is AAGVIQSPRHLIKEKRETATLKCYPIPRHDTVYWYQQGPGQDPQFLISFYEKMQSDKGSIPDRFSAQQFSDYHSELNMSSLELGDSALYFCASSAGQSRAEAFFGQGTRLTVV.

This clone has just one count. The CDR3 loop reads CARGSGQGILYGYTF. In DNA form, the CDR3 reads TGTGCCAGAGGCAGCGGACAGGGGATCCTCTATGGCTACACCTTC. The V call is TRBV7-6, the J call TRBJ1-2, with 9 positions matching TRBD1. This CDR3 has 15 amino acids. The J segment lost 4 bases and the V segment lost 9 bases, leaving 12 bases of the junction unmatched. The germline V gene encodes CDR1 SGHVS and CDR2 FNYEAQ.

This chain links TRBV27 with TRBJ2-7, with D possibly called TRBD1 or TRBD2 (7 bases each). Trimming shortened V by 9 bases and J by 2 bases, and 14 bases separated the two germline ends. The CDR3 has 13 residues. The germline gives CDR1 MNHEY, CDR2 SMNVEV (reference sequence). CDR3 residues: CARCRGGTYEQYF. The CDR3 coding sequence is TGTGCCAGATGCAGGGGGGGAACCTACGAGCAGTACTTC.

The CDR3 here is CASSPPPSVKETQYF. CDR3 bases: TGTGCCAGCTCACCACCGCCTAGCGTAAAAGAGACCCAGTACTTC. The chain is built from TRBV18 and TRBJ2-5; possible D gene TRBD2, 6 bases. The CDR3 sequence is 15 residues long. V was cut by 0 bases and J by 3 bases, with 11 bases left in between. Germline CDR1 is KGHSH and CDR2 is LQKENI.

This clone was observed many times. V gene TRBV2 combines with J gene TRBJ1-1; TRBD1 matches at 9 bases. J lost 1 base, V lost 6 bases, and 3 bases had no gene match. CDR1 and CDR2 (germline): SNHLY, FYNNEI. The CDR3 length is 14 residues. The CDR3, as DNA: TGTGCCAGCAGGAGGGGACAGGGGAACACTGAAGCTTTCTTT. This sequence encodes CASRRGQGNTEAFF.

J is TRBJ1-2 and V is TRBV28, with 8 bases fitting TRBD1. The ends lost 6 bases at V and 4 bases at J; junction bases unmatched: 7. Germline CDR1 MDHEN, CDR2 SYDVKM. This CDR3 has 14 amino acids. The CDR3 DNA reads TGTGCCAGCAGCTCCGGGACAGGTGTCTATGGCTACACCTTC. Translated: CASSSGTGVYGYTF.

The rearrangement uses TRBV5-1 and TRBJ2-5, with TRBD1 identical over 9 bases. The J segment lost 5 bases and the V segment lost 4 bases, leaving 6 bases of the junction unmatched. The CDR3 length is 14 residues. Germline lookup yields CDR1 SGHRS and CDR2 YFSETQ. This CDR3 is CASSPQGAGETQYF. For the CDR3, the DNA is TGCGCCAGCAGCCCACAGGGGGCTGGTGAGACCCAGTACTTC.

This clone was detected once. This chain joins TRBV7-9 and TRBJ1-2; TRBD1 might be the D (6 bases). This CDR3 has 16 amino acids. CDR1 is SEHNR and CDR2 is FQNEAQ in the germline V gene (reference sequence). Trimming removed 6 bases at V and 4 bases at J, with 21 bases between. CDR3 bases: TGTGCCAGCAGACCCTCGGGGGCAGGGAGCGGCTATGGCTACACCTTC. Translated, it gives CASRPSGAGSGYGYTF.

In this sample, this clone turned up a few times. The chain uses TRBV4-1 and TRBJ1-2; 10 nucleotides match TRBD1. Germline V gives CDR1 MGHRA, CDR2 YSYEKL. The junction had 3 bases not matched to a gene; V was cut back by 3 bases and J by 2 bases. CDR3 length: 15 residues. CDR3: CASSQGQGRNYGYTF. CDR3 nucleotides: TGCGCCAGCAGCCAGGGACAGGGGAGGAACTATGGCTACACCTTC.

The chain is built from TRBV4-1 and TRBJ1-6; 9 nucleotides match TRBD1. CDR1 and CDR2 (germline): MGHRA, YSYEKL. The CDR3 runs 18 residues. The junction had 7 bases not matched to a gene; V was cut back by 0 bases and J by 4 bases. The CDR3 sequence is CASSQEGTGGRYNSPLHF. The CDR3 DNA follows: TGCGCCAGCAGCCAAGAGGGAACAGGGGGCCGTTATAATTCACCCCTCCACTTT.

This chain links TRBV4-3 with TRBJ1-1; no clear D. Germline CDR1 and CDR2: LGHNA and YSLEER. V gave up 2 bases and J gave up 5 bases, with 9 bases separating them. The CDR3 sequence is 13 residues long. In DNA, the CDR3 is TGCGCCAGCAGCCAAAGACTGGGGACTGAAGCTTTCTTT. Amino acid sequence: CASSQRLGTEAFF.

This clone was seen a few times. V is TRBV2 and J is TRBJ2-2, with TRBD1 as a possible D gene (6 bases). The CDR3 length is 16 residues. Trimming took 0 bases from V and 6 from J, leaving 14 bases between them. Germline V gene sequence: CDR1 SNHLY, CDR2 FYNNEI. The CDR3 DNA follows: TGTGCCAGCAGTGAAGCCCACATACAGGGAGCCGGGGAGCTGTTTTTT. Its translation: CASSEAHIQGAGELFF.

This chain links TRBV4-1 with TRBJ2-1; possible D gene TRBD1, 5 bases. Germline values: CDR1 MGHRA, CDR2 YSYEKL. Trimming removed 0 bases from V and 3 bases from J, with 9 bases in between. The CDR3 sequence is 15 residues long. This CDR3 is CASSQDRVNYNEQFF. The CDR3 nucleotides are TGCGCCAGCAGCCAAGACAGGGTAAACTACAATGAGCAGTTCTTC.

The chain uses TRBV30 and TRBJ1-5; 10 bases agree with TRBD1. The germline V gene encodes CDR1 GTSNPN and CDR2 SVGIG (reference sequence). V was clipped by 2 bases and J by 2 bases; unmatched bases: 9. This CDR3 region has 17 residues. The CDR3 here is CAWSIDRGRRGNQPQHF. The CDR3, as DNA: TGTGCCTGGAGTATAGACAGGGGGCGTAGGGGCAATCAGCCCCAGCATTTT.

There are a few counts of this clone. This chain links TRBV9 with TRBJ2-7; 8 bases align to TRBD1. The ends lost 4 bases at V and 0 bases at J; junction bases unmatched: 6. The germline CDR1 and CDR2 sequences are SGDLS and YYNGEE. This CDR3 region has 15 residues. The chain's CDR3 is CASSPRTGSSYEQYF. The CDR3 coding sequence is TGTGCCAGCAGCCCCCGGACAGGGAGCTCCTACGAGCAGTACTTC.

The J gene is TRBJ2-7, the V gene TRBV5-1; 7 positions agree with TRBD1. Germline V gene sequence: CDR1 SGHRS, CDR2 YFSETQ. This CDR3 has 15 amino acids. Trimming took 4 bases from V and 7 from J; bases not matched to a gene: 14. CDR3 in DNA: TGCGCCAGCAGCCCGGGTGGGACAGCACTACCGGAGCAGTACTTC. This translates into CASSPGGTALPEQYF.

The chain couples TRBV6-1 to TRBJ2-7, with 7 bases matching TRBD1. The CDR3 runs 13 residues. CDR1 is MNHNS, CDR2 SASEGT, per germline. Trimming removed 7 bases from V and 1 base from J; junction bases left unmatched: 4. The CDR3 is CASNRDRSYEQYF. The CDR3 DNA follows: TGTGCCAGCAATCGGGACAGATCCTACGAGCAGTACTTC.

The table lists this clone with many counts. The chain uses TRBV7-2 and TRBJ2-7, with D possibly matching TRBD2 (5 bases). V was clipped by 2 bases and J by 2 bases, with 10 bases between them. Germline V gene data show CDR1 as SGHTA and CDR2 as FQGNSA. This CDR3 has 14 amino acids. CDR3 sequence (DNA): TGTGCCAGCAGCTTAAGCGGAGGAGCCTACGAGCAGTACTTC. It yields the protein CASSLSGGAYEQYF.

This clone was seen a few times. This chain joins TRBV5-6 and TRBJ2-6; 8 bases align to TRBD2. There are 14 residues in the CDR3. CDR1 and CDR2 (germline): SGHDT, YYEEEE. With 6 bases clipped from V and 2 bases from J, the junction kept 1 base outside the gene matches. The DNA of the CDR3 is TGTGCCAGCACGGGAGGGGCTGGGGCCAACGTCCTGACTTTC. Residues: CASTGGAGANVLTF.

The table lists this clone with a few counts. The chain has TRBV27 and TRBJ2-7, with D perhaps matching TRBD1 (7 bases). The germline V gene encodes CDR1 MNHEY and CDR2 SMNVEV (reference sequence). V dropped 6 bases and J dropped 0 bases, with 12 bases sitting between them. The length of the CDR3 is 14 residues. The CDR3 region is CASSAGQHSYEQYF. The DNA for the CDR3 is TGTGCCAGCAGCGCGGGACAGCACTCCTACGAGCAGTACTTC.

The CDR3 protein is CASSLFAPGQGHTEAFF. The CDR3 DNA sequence: TGCGCCAGCAGCTTGTTCGCCCCTGGACAGGGGCACACTGAAGCTTTCTTT. This chain uses TRBV5-1 with TRBJ1-1, with 9 bases that match TRBD1. V lost 1 base and J lost 3; bases outside the gene matches: 10. CDR1 and CDR2 (germline): SGHRS, YFSETQ. The CDR3 runs 17 residues.

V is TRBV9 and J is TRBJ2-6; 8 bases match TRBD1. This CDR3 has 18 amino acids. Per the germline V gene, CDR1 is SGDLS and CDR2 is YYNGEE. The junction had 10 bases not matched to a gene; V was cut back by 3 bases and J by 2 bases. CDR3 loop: CASSGIQGEVAGANVLTF. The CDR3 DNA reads TGTGCCAGCAGCGGAATACAGGGGGAAGTCGCTGGGGCCAACGTCCTGACTTTC. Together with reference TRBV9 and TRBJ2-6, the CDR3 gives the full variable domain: DSGVTQTPKHLITATGQRVTLRCSPRSGDLSVYWYQQSLDQGLQFLIQYYNGEERAKGNILERFSAQQFPDLHSELNLSSLELGDSALYFCASSGIQGEVAGANVLTFGAGSRLTVL.

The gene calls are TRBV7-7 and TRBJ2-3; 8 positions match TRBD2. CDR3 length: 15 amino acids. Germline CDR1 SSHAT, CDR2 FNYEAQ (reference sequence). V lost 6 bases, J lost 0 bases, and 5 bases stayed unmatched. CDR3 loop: CASSSLAVSTDTQYF. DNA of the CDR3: TGTGCCAGCAGTTCACTAGCGGTTAGCACAGATACGCAGTATTTT.

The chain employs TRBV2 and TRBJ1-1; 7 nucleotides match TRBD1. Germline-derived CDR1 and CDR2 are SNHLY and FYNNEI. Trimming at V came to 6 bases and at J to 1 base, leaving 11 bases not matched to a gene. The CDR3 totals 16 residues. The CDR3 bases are TGTGCCAGCAGCGCAACAAAGGGGGCGCGGAACACTGAAGCTTTCTTT. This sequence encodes CASSATKGARNTEAFF.

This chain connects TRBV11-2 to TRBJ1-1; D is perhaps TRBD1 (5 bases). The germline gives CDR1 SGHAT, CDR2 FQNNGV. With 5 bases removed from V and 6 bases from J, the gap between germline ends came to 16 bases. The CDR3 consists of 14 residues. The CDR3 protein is CASSPRHLRAEAFF. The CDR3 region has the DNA TGTGCCAGCAGCCCTCGCCATCTCAGGGCTGAAGCTTTCTTT.

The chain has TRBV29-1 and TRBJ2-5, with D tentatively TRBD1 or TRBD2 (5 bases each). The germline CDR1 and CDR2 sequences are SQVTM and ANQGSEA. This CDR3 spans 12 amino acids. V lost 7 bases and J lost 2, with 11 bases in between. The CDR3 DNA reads TGCAGCGCTGGGACGGCGCAAGAGACCCAGTACTTC. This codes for CSAGTAQETQYF.

CDR3 region: CATSRDIHRGSEQYF. The CDR3 nucleotides read TGTGCCACCAGCAGAGATATTCATAGGGGTTCCGAGCAGTACTTC. The rearrangement joins TRBV15 to TRBJ2-7, with a weak D call TRBD1 (5 bases). Looked up from germline, CDR1 is LNHNV and CDR2 is YYDKDF (reference sequence). The CDR3 has 15 amino acids. V was clipped by 0 bases and J by 6 bases, with 15 bases between them.

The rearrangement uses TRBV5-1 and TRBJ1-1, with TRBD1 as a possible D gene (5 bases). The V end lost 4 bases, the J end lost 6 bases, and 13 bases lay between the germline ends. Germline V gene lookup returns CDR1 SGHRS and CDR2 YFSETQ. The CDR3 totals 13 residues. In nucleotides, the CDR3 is TGCGCCAGCAGCCAAGGGGACGTCCCTGAAGCTTTCTTT. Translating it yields CASSQGDVPEAFF.

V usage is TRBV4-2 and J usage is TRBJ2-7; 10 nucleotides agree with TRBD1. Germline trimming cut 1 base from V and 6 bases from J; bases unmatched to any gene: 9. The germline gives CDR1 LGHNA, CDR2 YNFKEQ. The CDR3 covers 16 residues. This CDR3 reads CASSQVSGQGFGEQYF. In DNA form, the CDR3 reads TGTGCCAGCAGCCAAGTCTCGGGACAGGGGTTTGGCGAGCAGTACTTC.

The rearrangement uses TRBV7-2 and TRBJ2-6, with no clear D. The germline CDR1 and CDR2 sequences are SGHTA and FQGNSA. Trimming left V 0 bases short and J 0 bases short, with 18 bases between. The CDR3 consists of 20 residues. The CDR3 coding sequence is TGTGCCAGCAGCTTAGCGCTAGTCAGCCGAAGAGTCTCTGGGGCCAACGTCCTGACTTTC. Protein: CASSLALVSRRVSGANVLTF.

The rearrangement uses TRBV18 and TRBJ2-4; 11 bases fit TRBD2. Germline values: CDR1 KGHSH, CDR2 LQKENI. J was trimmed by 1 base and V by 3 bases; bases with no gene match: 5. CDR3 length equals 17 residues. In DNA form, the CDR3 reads TGTGCCAGCTCACCTACTAGCGGGAGTGCCGCCAAAAACATTCAGTACTTC. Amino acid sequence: CASSPTSGSAAKNIQYF.